This T cell receptor beta chain appears in the sequencing data of a study of blood T cell repertoires in COVID-19. This clone was seen just once. This table comes from immunoSEQ multiplex PCR, and its TCRdb copy is limited to in-frame clones, with some not included. The sample has about 440,000 clones; approximately 90% are singletons. This TCR came from a woman aged 50 to 60 with COVID-19, enrolled during active disease. Sequenced sample: peripheral blood.

CDR3 amino acids: CASSYADGSSYNEQFF. The CDR3 DNA reads as TGTGCCAGCAGTTACGCGGACGGGAGCTCCTACAATGAGCAGTTCTTC. V usage is TRBV6-5 and J usage is TRBJ2-1, with a possible D match to TRBD2 (6 bases). Germline V lookup: CDR1 MNHEY, CDR2 SVGAGI. V gave up 2 bases and J gave up 0 bases, with 11 bases separating them. This CDR3 has 16 residues.